The clone carrying this T cell receptor beta chain occurred many times. The record originates from a study of tumor-infiltrating lymphocytes in primary liver carcinoma. The study co-extracted DNA and RNA from around 20-30 mg of unsorted bulk tissue. A constant-region primer primed TCR beta cDNA synthesis from about 550 ng of total RNA. Employing slightly modified ARM-PCR, three nested multiplex PCR rounds were run, and these gave rise to the TCR beta libraries. One entry per CDR3 protein, called by TCRdb with MiXCR from the multiplex PCR reads. Of approximately 110,000 distinct CDR3 sequences listed, around 62% are singletons. The receptor was isolated from a woman aged 60-75 years with primary liver carcinoma and hepatitis B virus infection. The specimen was liver tumor tissue from sampling region 1. Documented subset: tumor region T1, superior pole.

CDR3 sequence: CASTLTSGAYEQYF. CDR3 sequence (DNA): TGTGCCAGCACCTTGACTAGCGGAGCGTACGAGCAGTACTTC. The chain carries TRBV6-6 and TRBJ2-7, with TRBD2 matching 9 bases. The V segment lost 7 bases and the J segment 4 bases; nucleotides outside the gene matches: 8. Germline-derived CDR1 and CDR2 are MNHNY and SVGAGI (reference sequence). The CDR3 consists of 14 residues.